This TCR beta chain was sequenced in a study of blood T cell repertoires in COVID-19. Germline CDR1 reads LGHDT; CDR2 reads YNNKEL (reference sequence). This CDR3 comprises 13 residues. Losses at the gene ends were 3 bases for V and 6 bases for J; bases not matched to a gene: 1. Sequencing used immunoSEQ multiplex PCR; TCRdb keeps in-frame clones, though not all of them. The repertoire consists of about 110,000 clones, with 88% occurring once and the leading ten covering 2% to 2.5%. V usage is TRBV3-1 (or the pseudogene TRBV3-2) and J usage is TRBJ1-2, with TRBD1 identical over 10 bases. This TCR was recovered from a human donor in a cohort sampled during active COVID-19. The specimen sequenced was peripheral blood. In DNA form, the CDR3 reads TGTGCCAGCAGCCAGGGACAGGGGCATGGCTACACCTTC. This gives the protein CASSQGQGHGYTF.